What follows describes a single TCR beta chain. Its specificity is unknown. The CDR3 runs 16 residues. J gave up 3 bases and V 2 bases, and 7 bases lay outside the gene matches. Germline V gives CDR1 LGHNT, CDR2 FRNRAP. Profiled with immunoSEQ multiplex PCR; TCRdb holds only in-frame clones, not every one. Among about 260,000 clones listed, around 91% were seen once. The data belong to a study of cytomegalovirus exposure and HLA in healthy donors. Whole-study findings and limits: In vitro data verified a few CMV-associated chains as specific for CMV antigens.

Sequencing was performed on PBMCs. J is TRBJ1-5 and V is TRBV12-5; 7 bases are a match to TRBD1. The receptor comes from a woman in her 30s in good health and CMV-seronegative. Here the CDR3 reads CASGLSTGTVNQPQHF. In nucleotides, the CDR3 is TGTGCTAGTGGTTTGTCAACCGGGACAGTCAATCAGCCCCAGCATTTT.